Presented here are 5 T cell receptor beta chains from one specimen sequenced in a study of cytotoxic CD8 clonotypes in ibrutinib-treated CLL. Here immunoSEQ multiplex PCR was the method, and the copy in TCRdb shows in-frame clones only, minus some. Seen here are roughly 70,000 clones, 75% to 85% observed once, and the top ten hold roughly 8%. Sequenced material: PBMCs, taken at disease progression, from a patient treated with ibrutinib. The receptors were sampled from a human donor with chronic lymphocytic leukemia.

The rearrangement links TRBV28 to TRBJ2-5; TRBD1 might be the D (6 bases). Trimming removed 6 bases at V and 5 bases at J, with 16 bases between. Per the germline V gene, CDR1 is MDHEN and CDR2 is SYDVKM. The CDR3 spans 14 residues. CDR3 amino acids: CASSRGQRRETQYF. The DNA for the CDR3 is TGTGCCAGCAGCCGTGGACAGCGACGGGAGACCCAGTACTTC.

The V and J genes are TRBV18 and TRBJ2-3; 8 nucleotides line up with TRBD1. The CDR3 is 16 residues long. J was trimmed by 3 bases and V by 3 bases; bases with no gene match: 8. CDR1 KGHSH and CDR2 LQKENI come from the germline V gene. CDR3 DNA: TGTGCCAGCTCACCGTCGTACGGACAGGGAACAGATACGCAGTATTTT. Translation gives CASSPSYGQGTDTQYF.

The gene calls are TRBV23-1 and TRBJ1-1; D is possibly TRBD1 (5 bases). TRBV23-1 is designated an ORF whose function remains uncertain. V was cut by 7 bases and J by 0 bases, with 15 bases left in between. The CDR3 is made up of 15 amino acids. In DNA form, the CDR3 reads TGCGCCAGCACCTGCCGTGCACAGGTGAACACTGAAGCTTTCTTT. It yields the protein CASTCRAQVNTEAFF.

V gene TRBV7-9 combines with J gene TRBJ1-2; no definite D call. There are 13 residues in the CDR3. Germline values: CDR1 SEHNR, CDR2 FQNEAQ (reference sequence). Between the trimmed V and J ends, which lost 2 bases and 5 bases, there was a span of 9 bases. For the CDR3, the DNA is TGTGCCAGCAGCTTAAGCTCGTATTATGGCTACACCTTC. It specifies CASSLSSYYGYTF.

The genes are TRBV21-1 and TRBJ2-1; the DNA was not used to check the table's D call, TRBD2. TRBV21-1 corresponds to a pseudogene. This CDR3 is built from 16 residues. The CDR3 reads CASRRWIAKSYNEQFF. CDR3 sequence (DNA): TGTGCCAGCAGGAGGTGGATCGCGAAATCCTACAATGAGCAGTTCTTC.